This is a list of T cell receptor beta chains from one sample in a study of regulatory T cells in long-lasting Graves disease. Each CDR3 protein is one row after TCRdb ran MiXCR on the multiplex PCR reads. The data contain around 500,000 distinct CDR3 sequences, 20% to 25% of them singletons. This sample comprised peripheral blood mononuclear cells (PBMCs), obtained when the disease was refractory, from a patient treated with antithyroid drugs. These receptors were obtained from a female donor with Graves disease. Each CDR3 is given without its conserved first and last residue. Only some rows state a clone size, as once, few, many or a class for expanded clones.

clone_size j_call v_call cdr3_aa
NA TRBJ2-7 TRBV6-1 ASSVIRGAGYEQY
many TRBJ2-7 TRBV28 ASSLDEQY
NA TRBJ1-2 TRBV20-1 SAMNRENYGYT
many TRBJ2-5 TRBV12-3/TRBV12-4 ASSLRGRQETQY
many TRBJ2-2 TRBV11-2 ASSLALGQGLYTGELF
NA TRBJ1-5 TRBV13 ATSRPGQPQH
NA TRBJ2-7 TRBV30 AWSEGTYGLEQY
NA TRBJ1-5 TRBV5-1 ASSRGGQSNQPQH
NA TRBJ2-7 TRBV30 AWSAPQGAISYEQY
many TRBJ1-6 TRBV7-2 ASSSGGRRTPLH
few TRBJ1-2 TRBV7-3 ASSASQGALDGYT
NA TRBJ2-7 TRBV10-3 AISVRVGAGGSYEQY
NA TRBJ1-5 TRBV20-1 SARGRGASPQH
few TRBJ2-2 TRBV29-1 SVLVTSPGELF
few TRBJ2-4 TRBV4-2 ASSQGTGHRENIQY
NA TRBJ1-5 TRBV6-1 ASRAVSNQPQH
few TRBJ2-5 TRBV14 ASSQGTGFSETQY
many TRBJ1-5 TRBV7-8 ASSLDGYGNQPQH
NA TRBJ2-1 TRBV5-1 ASSDLQGNEQF
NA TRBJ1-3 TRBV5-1 ASSELGTGGLLGNTIY
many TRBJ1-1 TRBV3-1 ASSQGQGFDLEAF
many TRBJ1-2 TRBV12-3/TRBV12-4 ASSLRGDHYGYT
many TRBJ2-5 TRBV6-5 ASSYSELQETQY
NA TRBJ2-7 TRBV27 ASSFRTGGEQY
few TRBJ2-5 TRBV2 ASSGLWAGETQY
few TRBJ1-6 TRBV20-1 SARDRLGQDNSPLH
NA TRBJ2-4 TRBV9 ASSVRTGGSIQY
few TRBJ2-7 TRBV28 ASSFEPRLTEQY
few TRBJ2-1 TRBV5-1 ASSFGGFRNEQF